This is a list of T cell receptor beta chains from one sample in a study of post-analysis software for immune sequencing data. In TCRdb, the PCR reads were re-called with MiXCR into one record per CDR3 protein. Of hundreds of thousands of distinct CDR3 sequences listed, under 70% are singletons. The specimen was blood. These receptors came from a girl aged 10 to 17 with multiple sclerosis. Each CDR3 is given with its conserved first and last residue. The D gene is left open where the match is weak. The size entry is marked missing in some rows and otherwise reads once, few, many or a size class.

D gene: .
V gene: TRBV12-3/TRBV12-4
CDR3 length: 14
J gene: TRBJ2-3
clone size: .
CDR3 protein: CASSLQLATDTQYF
CDR3 DNA: TGTGCCAGCAGTTTGCAGCTAGCGACAGATACGCAGTATTTT

D gene: .
V gene: TRBV2
CDR3 length: 16
J gene: TRBJ2-3
clone size: .
CDR3 protein: CASSAGPDRALGTQYF
CDR3 DNA: TGTGCCAGCAGTGCGGGTCCGGACCGGGCCCTCGGTACGCAGTATTTT

D gene: TRBD1
V gene: TRBV12-3/TRBV12-4
CDR3 length: 13
J gene: TRBJ2-1
clone size: .
CDR3 protein: CASRATGVNEQFF
CDR3 DNA: TGTGCCAGCAGAGCGACAGGGGTCAATGAGCAGTTCTTC

D gene: .
V gene: TRBV12-3/TRBV12-4
CDR3 length: 13
J gene: TRBJ2-3
clone size: few
CDR3 protein: CASSLGPPDTQYF
CDR3 DNA: TGTGCCAGCAGTTTGGGGCCTCCAGATACGCAGTATTTT

D gene: TRBD2
V gene: TRBV5-1
CDR3 length: 16
J gene: TRBJ2-3
clone size: once
CDR3 protein: CASSLAPSGNTDTQYF
CDR3 DNA: TGCGCCAGCAGCTTGGCCCCTAGCGGGAACACAGATACGCAGTATTTT

D gene: TRBD2
V gene: TRBV13
CDR3 length: 16
J gene: TRBJ2-1
clone size: .
CDR3 protein: CASSPPTAGGPFEQFF
CDR3 DNA: TGTGCCAGCAGCCCCCCCACAGCGGGGGGGCCGTTCGAGCAGTTCTTC

D gene: TRBD2
V gene: TRBV5-1
CDR3 length: 14
J gene: TRBJ2-7
clone size: .
CDR3 protein: CASSSNSGRGEQYF
CDR3 DNA: TGCGCCAGCAGCTCAAACAGCGGGAGGGGCGAGCAGTACTTC

D gene: TRBD2
V gene: TRBV20-1
CDR3 length: 16
J gene: TRBJ2-3
clone size: .
CDR3 protein: CSASRASGGFTDTQYF
CDR3 DNA: TGCAGTGCTAGTCGGGCTAGCGGGGGGTTCACAGATACGCAGTATTTT

D gene: TRBD2
V gene: TRBV29-1
CDR3 length: 17
J gene: TRBJ2-7
clone size: .
CDR3 protein: CSVEKGPGTGGSYEQYF
CDR3 DNA: TGCAGCGTTGAAAAAGGCCCCGGGACGGGAGGCTCCTACGAGCAGTACTTC

D gene: .
V gene: TRBV3-1
CDR3 length: 13
J gene: TRBJ1-1
clone size: .
CDR3 protein: CASSYTTNTEAFF
CDR3 DNA: TGTGCCAGCAGCTACACAACCAACACTGAAGCTTTCTTT

D gene: TRBD1
V gene: TRBV20-1
CDR3 length: 14
J gene: TRBJ2-7
clone size: .
CDR3 protein: CSARAGTATYEQYF
CDR3 DNA: TGCAGTGCTAGGGCCGGGACAGCTACCTACGAGCAGTACTTC

D gene: .
V gene: TRBV2
CDR3 length: 13
J gene: TRBJ2-1
clone size: .
CDR3 protein: CASTLDSDNEQFF
CDR3 DNA: TGTGCCAGCACCCTGGACTCCGACAATGAGCAGTTCTTC

D gene: TRBD1
V gene: TRBV7-4
CDR3 length: 16
J gene: TRBJ2-4
clone size: once
CDR3 protein: CASSIGQGPAKNIQYF
CDR3 DNA: TGTGCCAGCAGCATAGGACAGGGTCCAGCCAAAAACATTCAGTACTTC

D gene: .
V gene: TRBV12-3/TRBV12-4
CDR3 length: 15
J gene: TRBJ1-2
clone size: few
CDR3 protein: CASSLALTGSGGYTF
CDR3 DNA: TGTGCCAGCAGTTTAGCGCTAACAGGATCTGGGGGCTACACCTTC

D gene: TRBD1
V gene: TRBV5-1
CDR3 length: 15
J gene: TRBJ1-1
clone size: .
CDR3 protein: CANSLDRWENTEAFF
CDR3 DNA: TGCGCCAACAGCTTGGACAGGTGGGAGAACACTGAAGCTTTCTTT

D gene: .
V gene: TRBV7-3
CDR3 length: 15
J gene: TRBJ2-2
clone size: .
CDR3 protein: CASSLTSAKTGELFF
CDR3 DNA: TGTGCCAGCAGCTTAACGTCAGCTAAAACCGGGGAGCTGTTTTTT

D gene: .
V gene: TRBV12-3/TRBV12-4
CDR3 length: 14
J gene: TRBJ2-5
clone size: .
CDR3 protein: CASSVRDTQETQYF
CDR3 DNA: TGTGCCAGCAGCGTCCGGGACACCCAAGAGACCCAGTACTTC

D gene: .
V gene: TRBV5-1
CDR3 length: 14
J gene: TRBJ1-6
clone size: once
CDR3 protein: CASSLIRGGSPLHF
CDR3 DNA: TGCGCCAGCAGCTTGATTCGGGGAGGCTCACCCCTCCACTTT

D gene: TRBD1
V gene: TRBV10-2
CDR3 length: 17
J gene: TRBJ2-7
clone size: .
CDR3 protein: CASSDPGGTGPTYEQYF
CDR3 DNA: TGCGCCAGCAGTGACCCCGGGGGGACAGGGCCCACCTACGAGCAGTACTTC

D gene: TRBD2
V gene: TRBV6-5
CDR3 length: 17
J gene: TRBJ2-1
clone size: .
CDR3 protein: CASSYLRDLAGGGEQFF
CDR3 DNA: TGTGCCAGCAGTTACCTTCGGGATCTAGCGGGAGGAGGTGAGCAGTTCTTC

D gene: TRBD1
V gene: TRBV7-6
CDR3 length: 15
J gene: TRBJ1-2
clone size: .
CDR3 protein: CASSSRTGPNYGYTF
CDR3 DNA: TGTGCCAGCAGCTCTCGGACAGGACCGAACTATGGCTACACCTTC

D gene: .
V gene: TRBV5-1
CDR3 length: 13
J gene: TRBJ2-5
clone size: .
CDR3 protein: CASSLKGVETQYF
CDR3 DNA: TGCGCCAGCAGCTTGAAGGGGGTAGAGACCCAGTACTTC

D gene: TRBD2
V gene: TRBV14
CDR3 length: 18
J gene: TRBJ2-3
clone size: .
CDR3 protein: CASSHPALAGRHTDTQYF
CDR3 DNA: TGTGCCAGCAGCCACCCGGCACTAGCGGGCCGCCACACAGATACGCAGTATTTT

D gene: .
V gene: TRBV6-5
CDR3 length: 15
J gene: TRBJ2-3
clone size: few
CDR3 protein: CASSYSKLGPDTQYF
CDR3 DNA: TGTGCCAGCAGTTACTCGAAGTTGGGGCCAGATACGCAGTATTTT